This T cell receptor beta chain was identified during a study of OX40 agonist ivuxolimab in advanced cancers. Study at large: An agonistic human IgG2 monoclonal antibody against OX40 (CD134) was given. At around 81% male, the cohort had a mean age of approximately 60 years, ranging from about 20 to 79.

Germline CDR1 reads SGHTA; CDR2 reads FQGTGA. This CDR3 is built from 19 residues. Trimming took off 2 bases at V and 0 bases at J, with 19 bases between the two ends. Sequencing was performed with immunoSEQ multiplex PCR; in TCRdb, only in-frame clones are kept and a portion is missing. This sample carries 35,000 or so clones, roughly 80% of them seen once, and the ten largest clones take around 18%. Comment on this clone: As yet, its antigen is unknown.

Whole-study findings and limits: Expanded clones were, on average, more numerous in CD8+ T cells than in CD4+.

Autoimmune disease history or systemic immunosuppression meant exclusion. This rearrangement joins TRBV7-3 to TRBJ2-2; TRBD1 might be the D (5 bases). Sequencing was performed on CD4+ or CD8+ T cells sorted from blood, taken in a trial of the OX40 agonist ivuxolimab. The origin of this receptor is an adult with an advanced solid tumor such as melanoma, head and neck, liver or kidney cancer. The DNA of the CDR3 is TGTGCCAGCAGCTTAGGGGTTGGGGCCGACCATACGAACACCGGGGAGCTGTTTTTT. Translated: CASSLGVGADHTNTGELFF.